Reported below is one T cell receptor beta chain. Its antigen is as yet unknown. Germline is not matched at one junction end, which may reflect a read error. The CDR3 is 16 amino acids. Germline V CDR1 and CDR2: SGHVS, FQNEAQ. Unsorted bulk tissue (roughly 19-31 mg) underwent RNA and DNA co-extraction. The data belong to a study of tumor-infiltrating lymphocytes in primary liver carcinoma. General study results and limits: Only around 7-25% of top clones occurred in all five tumor regions.

The template, about 550 ng total RNA, yielded TCR beta cDNA made with a constant-region primer. Investigators got TCR beta libraries out of three nested multiplex PCR rounds, done with slightly modified ARM-PCR. For approximately 11 cycles apiece, the opening two PCR rounds ran with TRBV1-TRBV30 forward primers and a C-beta reverse primer. TCRdb ran MiXCR on the multiplex PCR reads and lists one entry per CDR3 protein. The data hold approximately 190,000 distinct CDR3 sequences, with 85% observed a single time. The sequence was collected from a man between 35 and 55 years old with primary liver carcinoma and hepatitis B virus infection. Material: tumor tissue from primary liver carcinoma. The chain combines TRBV7-8 with TRBJ2-3; 7 bases align to TRBD2. In DNA form, the CDR3 reads TGTGCCAGCAGCTACGGACTAGGGGACGACACAGATACGCAGTACTTT. It yields the protein CASSYGLGDDTDTQYF.